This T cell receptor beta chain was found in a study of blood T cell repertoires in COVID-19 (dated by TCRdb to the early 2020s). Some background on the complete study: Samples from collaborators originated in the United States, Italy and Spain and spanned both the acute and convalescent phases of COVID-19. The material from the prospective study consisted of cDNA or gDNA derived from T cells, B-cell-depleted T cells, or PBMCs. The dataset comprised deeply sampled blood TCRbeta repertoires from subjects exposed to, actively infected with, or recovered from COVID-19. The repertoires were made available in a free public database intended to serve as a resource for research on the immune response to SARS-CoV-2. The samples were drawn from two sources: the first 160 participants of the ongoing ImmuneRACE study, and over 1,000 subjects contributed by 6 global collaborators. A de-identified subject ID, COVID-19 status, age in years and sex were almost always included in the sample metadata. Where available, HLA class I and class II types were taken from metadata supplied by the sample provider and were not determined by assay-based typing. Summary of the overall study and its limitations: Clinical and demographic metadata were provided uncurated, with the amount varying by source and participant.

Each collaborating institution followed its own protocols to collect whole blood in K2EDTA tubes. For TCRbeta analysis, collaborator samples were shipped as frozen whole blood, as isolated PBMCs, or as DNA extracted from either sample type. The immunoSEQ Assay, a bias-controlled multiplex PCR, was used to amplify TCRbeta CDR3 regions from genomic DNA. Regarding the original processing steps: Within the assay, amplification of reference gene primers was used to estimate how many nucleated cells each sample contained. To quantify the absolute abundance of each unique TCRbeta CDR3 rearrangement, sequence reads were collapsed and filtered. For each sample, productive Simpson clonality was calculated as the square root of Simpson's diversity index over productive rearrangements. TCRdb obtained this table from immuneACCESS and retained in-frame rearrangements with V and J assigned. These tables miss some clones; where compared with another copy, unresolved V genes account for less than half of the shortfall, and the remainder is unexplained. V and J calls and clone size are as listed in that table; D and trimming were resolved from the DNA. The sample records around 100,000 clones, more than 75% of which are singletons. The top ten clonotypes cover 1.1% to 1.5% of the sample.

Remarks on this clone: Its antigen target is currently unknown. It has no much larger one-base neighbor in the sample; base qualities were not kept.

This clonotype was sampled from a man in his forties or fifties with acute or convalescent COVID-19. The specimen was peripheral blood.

The DNA sequence is TGTGCCAGCAAAGGCGGGGAAGTAAATTCACCCCTCCACTTT. This codes for CASKGGEVNSPLHF. The chain joins TRBV6-5 to TRBJ1-6; the D gene cannot be named for sure. The junction carries 14 bases between V and J, which are trimmed by 7 bases and 7 bases respectively. The CDR3 goes from the cysteine to the phenylalanine over 14 residues. This entry keeps only the CDR3 DNA: 42 bases, framed from base 1. Taken from the germline V gene, the CDR1 and CDR2 loops are MNHEY and SVGAGI.